The source of this T cell receptor beta chain is a study of post-analysis software for immune sequencing data. About the research overall: Disease courses included relapsing-remitting, secondary progressive and progressive-relapsing multiple sclerosis.

This CDR3 has 12 residues. CDR1 DFQATT and CDR2 SNEGSKA come from the germline V gene (reference sequence). V was clipped by 6 bases and J by 2 bases, with 11 bases between them. The library was made from cDNA and included unique molecular identifiers. Starting from around 0.96 to 9.9 million T cells, the study yielded roughly 0.5 million cDNA molecules. From the PCR reads, TCRdb called clonotypes with MiXCR, one entry per CDR3 protein. The table lists 750,000 to 900,000 distinct CDR3 sequences, around 46% of them singletons. General study findings and limits: TRBV5-6, TRBV5-1 and TRBV20-1 belonged to a set of roughly five TRBV segments that were more frequent in patients than controls.

This clonotype turned up a few times. The antigen is not known. The clonotype originates from a girl between 5 and 17 years old with multiple sclerosis. The specimen was blood. This chain connects TRBV20-1 to TRBJ2-7; D possibly corresponds to TRBD2 (6 bases). The CDR3 here is CSARDLTYEQYF. In nucleotides, the CDR3 is TGCAGTGCGCGGGACTTAACCTACGAGCAGTACTTC.